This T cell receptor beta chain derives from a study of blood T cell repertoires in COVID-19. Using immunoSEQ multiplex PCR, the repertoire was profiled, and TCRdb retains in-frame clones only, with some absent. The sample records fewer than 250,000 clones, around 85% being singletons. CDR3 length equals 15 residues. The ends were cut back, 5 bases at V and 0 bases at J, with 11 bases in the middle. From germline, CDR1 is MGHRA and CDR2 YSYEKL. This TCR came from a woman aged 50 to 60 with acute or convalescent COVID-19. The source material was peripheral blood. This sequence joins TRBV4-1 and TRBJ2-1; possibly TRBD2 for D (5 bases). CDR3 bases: TGCGCCAGCAGCTTACTAGGCCCCTCCTACAATGAGCAGTTCTTC. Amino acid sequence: CASSLLGPSYNEQFF.